These T cell receptor beta chains were read from a single sample in a study of T cells in localized non-small cell lung cancer. The repertoire was sequenced with immunoSEQ multiplex PCR; TCRdb's copy has only in-frame clones and lacks some. The data show around 24,000 clones, roughly 87% seen once. The sample in question was peripheral blood, obtained before any cancer treatment. The source is a male donor aged 60 or over with stage I squamous cell lung carcinoma. Both conserved end residues are part of each CDR3. The order of the fields is D gene, clone size, V gene, J gene, CDR3 DNA, CDR3 protein. D genes are given only for firm matches. Some rows have no size entry. The others give once, few or many, or a class for an expanded clone.

>NA|NA|TRBV19|TRBJ1-4
TGTGCCAGTAGTATCTATGCTGGACGGTCTAATGAAAAACTGTTTTTT
CASSIYAGRSNEKLFF
>TRBD2|few|TRBV6-5|TRBJ2-5
TGTGCCAGCAGTTACGGGCAGGGAGGGGAGACCCAGTACTTC
CASSYGQGGETQYF
>NA|NA|TRBV6-5|TRBJ1-2
TGTGCCAGCAGCAGGGAAGGAGGCTACACCTTC
CASSREGGYTF
>TRBD1|NA|TRBV7-2|TRBJ2-3
TGTGCCAGCAGCTCTTGGGACAGGAAATTCGGGGATACGCAGTATTTT
CASSSWDRKFGDTQYF
>TRBD1|NA|TRBV5-4|TRBJ1-5
TGTGCCAGCAGCTTGGGGACAGGGGGCGGTCAGCCCCAGCATTTT
CASSLGTGGGQPQHF
>NA|NA|TRBV6-5|TRBJ1-2
TGTGCCAGCAGCCCTTCCCCAGCTTATGGCTACACCTTC
CASSPSPAYGYTF
>NA|NA|TRBV18|TRBJ1-4
TGTGCCAGCTCACCACCGTTACAGGGTAATGAAAAACTGTTTTTT
CASSPPLQGNEKLFF
>NA|few|TRBV5-5|TRBJ1-5
TGTGCCAGCAGCTTGGGACAGCGTAGCAATCAGCCCCAGCATTTT
CASSLGQRSNQPQHF
>NA|NA|TRBV6-4|TRBJ1-2
TGTGCCAGCAGTGACCTGCCACAGGGTTCGGGTGGCTACACCTTC
CASSDLPQGSGGYTF
>NA|NA|TRBV7-2|TRBJ1-2
TGTGCCAGCAGCCTCCCAACTTACTATGGCTACACCTTC
CASSLPTYYGYTF
>NA|NA|TRBV18|TRBJ1-1
TGTGCCAGCTCACCTCTCGCCAGAAACACTGAAGCTTTCTTT
CASSPLARNTEAFF
>TRBD1|NA|TRBV6-6|TRBJ2-1
TGTGCCAGCCTAAATCGACAGGGGGCCGGGGAGCAGTTCTTC
CASLNRQGAGEQFF
>TRBD2|NA|TRBV7-8|TRBJ2-2
TGTGCCAGCAGCCCCCGACTAGCGGGGTCGAACACCGGGGAGCTGTTTTTT
CASSPRLAGSNTGELFF
>NA|NA|TRBV10-3|TRBJ1-2
TGTGCCATCAGTGGCTTTACAGAAACCTATGGCTACACCTTC
CAISGFTETYGYTF
>TRBD1|few|TRBV5-1|TRBJ1-4
TGCGCCAGCAGCTTGCCCAGGGGGCAAGATGAAAAACTGTTTTTT
CASSLPRGQDEKLFF
>NA|NA|TRBV6-1|TRBJ1-1
TGTGCCAGCAGTGGAGAATTGAACACTGAAGCTTTCTTT
CASSGELNTEAFF
>TRBD1|NA|TRBV6-1|TRBJ1-2
TGTGCCAGCAGTGGCGACCGGGACAGAACACACCTCTATGGCTACACCTTC
CASSGDRDRTHLYGYTF
>NA|few|TRBV5-4|TRBJ2-7
TGTGCCAGCAGCTTGGAGTCAGCCTCGGGCGAGCAGTACTTC
CASSLESASGEQYF
>NA|NA|TRBV7-6|TRBJ2-7
TGTGCCAGCAGCTTTGATGCATATCGCTCCTACGAGCAGTACTTC
CASSFDAYRSYEQYF
>NA|NA|TRBV5-4|TRBJ2-2
TGTGCCAGCAGCTTCTCACAGGGCCCCACCGGGGAGCTGTTTTTT
CASSFSQGPTGELFF
>TRBD2|NA|TRBV5-1|TRBJ2-5
TGCGCCAGCAGCTTGGGTGCTAGCGGACCCGGGGAGACCCAGTACTTC
CASSLGASGPGETQYF
>NA|NA|TRBV5-4|TRBJ1-6
TGTGCCAGCAGCTTCGGCGCAGGGATGGTACCGAATTCACCCCTCCACTTT
CASSFGAGMVPNSPLHF
>TRBD1|NA|TRBV6-5|TRBJ2-3
TGTGCCAGCAAAACAGGGGGTTCAGATACGCAGTATTTT
CASKTGGSDTQYF
>NA|NA|TRBV7-7|TRBJ1-1
TGTGCTAGCAGCTTAGCGCAGGGGAGGGATACTGAAGCTTTCTTT
CASSLAQGRDTEAFF